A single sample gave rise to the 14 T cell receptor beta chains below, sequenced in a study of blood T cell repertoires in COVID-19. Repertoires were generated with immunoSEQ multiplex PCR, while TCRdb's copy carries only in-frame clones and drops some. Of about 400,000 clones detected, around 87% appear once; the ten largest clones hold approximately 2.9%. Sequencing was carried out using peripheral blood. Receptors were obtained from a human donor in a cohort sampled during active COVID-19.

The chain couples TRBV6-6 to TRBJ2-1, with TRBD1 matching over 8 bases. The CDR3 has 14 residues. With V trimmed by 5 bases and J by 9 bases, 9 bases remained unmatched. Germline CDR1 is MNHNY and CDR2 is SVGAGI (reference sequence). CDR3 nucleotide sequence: TGTGCCAGCAGTCATCCGGGACAGGTCGCTGAGCAGTTCTTC. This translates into CASSHPGQVAEQFF.

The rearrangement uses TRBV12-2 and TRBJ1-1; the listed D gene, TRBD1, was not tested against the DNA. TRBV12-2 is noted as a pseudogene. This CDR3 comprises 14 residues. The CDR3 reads CASRLTGDNTEAFF. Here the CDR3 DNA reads TGTGCAAGTCGTCTGACAGGGGATAACACTGAAGCTTTCTTT.

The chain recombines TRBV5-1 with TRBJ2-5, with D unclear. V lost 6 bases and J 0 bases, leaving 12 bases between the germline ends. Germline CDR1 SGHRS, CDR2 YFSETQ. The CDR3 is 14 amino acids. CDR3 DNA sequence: TGCGCCAGCAAAGAGCAGGCGTACCAAGAGACCCAGTACTTC. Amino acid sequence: CASKEQAYQETQYF.

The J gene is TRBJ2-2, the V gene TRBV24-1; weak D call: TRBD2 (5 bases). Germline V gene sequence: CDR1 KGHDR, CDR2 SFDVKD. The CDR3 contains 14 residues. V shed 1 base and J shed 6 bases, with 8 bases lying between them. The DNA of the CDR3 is TGTGCCACCAGTGATTTTGTGGGAGCCGGGGAGCTGTTTTTT. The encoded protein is CATSDFVGAGELFF.

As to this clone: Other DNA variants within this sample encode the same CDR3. The CDR3 loop is CASSRGGRTEAFF. DNA for the CDR3: TGTGCCAGCAGCCGGGGGGGTAGAACTGAAGCTTTCTTT. The chain links TRBV11-3 to TRBJ1-1; D is possibly TRBD1 (5 bases). Germline CDR1 is SGHNT and CDR2 is YENEEA. V lost 5 bases and J 5 bases, leaving 12 bases between the germline ends. The CDR3 runs 13 residues.

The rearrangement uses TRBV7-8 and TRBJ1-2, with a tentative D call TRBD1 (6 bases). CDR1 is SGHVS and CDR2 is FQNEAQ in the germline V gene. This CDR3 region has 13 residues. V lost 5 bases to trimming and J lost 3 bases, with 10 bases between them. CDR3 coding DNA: TGTGCCAGCAGCCGGGGGGCGGACTATGGCTACACCTTC. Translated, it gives CASSRGADYGYTF. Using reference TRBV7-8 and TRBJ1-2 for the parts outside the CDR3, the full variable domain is GAGVSQSPRYKVAKRGQDVALRCDPISGHVSLFWYQQALGQGPEFLTYFQNEAQLDKSGLPSDRFFAERPEGSVSTLKIQRTQQEDSAVYLCASSRGADYGYTFGSGTRLTVV.

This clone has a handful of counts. This CDR3 reads CASSSRVGQGNSPLHF. CDR3 DNA sequence: TGCGCCAGCAGCTCCCGCGTTGGACAGGGTAATTCACCCCTCCACTTT. This sequence joins TRBV5-1 and TRBJ1-6; 8 bases are a match to TRBD1. CDR1 is SGHRS, CDR2 YFSETQ, per germline. J gave up 6 bases and V 3 bases, and 8 bases lay outside the gene matches. The CDR3 is made up of 16 amino acids.

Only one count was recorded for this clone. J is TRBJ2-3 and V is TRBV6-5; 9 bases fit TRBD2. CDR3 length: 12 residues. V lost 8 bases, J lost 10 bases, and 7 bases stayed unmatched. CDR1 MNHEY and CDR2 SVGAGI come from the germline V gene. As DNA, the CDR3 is TGTGCCAGCTCTGAGGCGGGGGGGGCGCAGTATTTT. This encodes CASSEAGGAQYF.

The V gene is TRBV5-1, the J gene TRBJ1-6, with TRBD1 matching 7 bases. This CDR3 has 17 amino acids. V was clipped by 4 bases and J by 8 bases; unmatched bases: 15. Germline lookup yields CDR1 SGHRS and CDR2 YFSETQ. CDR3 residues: CASSATGAGPGDSPLHF. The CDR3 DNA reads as TGCGCCAGCAGCGCCACAGGGGCCGGTCCTGGAGATTCACCCCTCCACTTT.

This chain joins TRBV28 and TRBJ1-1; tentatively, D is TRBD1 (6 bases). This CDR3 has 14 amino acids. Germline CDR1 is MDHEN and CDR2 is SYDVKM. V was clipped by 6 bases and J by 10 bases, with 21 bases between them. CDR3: CASRAKPTGRRAFF. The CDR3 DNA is TGTGCCAGCAGAGCAAAACCAACAGGGCGGAGAGCTTTCTTT. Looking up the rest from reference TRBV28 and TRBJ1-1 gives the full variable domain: DVKVTQSSRYLVKRTGEKVFLECVQDMDHENMFWYRQDPGLGLRLIYFSYDVKMKEKGDIPEGYSVSREKKERFSLILESASTNQTSMYLCASRAKPTGRRAFFGQGTRLTVV.

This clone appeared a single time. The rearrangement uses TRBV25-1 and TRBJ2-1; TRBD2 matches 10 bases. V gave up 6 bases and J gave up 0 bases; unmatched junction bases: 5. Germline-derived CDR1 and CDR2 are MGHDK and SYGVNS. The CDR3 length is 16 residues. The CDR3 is CASSRVAGGSYNEQFF. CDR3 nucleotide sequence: TGTGCCAGCAGCCGAGTAGCGGGAGGCTCCTACAATGAGCAGTTCTTC.

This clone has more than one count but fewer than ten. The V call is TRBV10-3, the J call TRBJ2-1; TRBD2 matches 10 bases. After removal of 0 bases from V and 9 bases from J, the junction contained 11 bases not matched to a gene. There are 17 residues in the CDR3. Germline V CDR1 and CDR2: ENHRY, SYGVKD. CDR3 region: CAISESGSSGGPGEQFF. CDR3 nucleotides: TGTGCCATCAGTGAGTCCGGGTCTAGCGGGGGCCCGGGTGAGCAGTTCTTC.

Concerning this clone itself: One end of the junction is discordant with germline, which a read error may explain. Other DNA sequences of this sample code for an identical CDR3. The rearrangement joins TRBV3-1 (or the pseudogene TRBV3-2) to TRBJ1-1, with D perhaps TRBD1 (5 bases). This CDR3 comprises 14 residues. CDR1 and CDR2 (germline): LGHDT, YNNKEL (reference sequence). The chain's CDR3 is CASSQDGGTGEAFF. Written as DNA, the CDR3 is TGCGCCAGCAGCCAAGATGGAGGGACGGGGGAAGCTTTCTTT.

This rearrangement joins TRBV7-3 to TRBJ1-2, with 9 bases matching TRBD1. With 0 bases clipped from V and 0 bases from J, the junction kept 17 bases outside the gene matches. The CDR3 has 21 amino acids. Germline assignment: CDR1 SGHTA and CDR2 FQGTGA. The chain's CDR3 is CASSLTRVGYRGPIPNYGYTF. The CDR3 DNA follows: TGTGCCAGCAGCTTAACCCGGGTGGGCTACAGGGGGCCCATCCCTAACTATGGCTACACCTTC.